This T cell receptor (beta chain) was captured by sequencing in a study of PD-1 blockade in classical Hodgkin lymphoma (dated by TCRdb to between 2020 and 2021). Broadly, across the study: Nivolumab dosing was 3 mg/kg intravenously every 2 weeks, continuing until either disease progression or unacceptable toxicity. A peripheral blood immune signature of response to PD-1 blockade in classical Hodgkin lymphoma was defined using TCR beta sequencing and CyTOF.

The germline V gene supplies CDR1 MDHEN and CDR2 SYDVKM. From cysteine to phenylalanine, the CDR3 is 19 amino acids long. The read is trimmed to its CDR3 DNA, 57 bases read in frame from base 1. Ends trimmed: V by 6 bases, J by 3 bases; bases unmatched to a gene: 18. Genomic DNA was isolated using the Qiagen DNeasy kit from unsorted PBMCs as well as from negatively selected CD4+ and CD8+ fractions. Amplification of TCR beta CDR3 regions was done by immunoSEQ multiplex PCR with primers that anneal to V and J segments. A synthetic immune receptor repertoire was used to minimize amplification bias, and any remaining bias was removed computationally after sequencing. Per the authors' processing: Custom Python scripts were used to quantify repertoire diversity as the Shannon entropy index. The unsorted, CD4+ and CD8+ repertoires were each analyzed separately, with the exception of combined analyses, where CD4+ and CD8+ sequences were merged in silico. Clonal expansion was defined as a frequency increase of at least 2-fold after treatment compared with C1D1, and clones undetected at baseline were assigned a pseudocount of 0.5. Clones with 0 or 1 copy at C1D1 were classified as singleton clones, and clones with 2 or more copies were classified as non-singleton clones. Clones expanded in unsorted samples were assigned a CD4+, CD8+ or unknown annotation through matching of protein sequences in sorted samples from the same patient. Wilcoxon tests on paired samples were used to test diversity changes from C1D1 to C4D1. TCRdb's version of the immuneACCESS table is confined to in-frame rearrangements and falls short of the full clone set. An unresolved V gene accounts for under half of the shortfall where checked; the remainder is of unknown origin. V, J and clone size reflect that table, while D and trimming were determined from the DNA. The sample table lists tens of thousands of clones, roughly 91% of them with a count of one. The top ten clones comprise about 7.8% of the sample.

The research as a whole found: Lower diversity was seen in patients whose nivolumab began less than 1 year after ASCT, and these patients were left out of later analyses so that immune reconstitution would not confound the results. A significant rise by C4D1 was seen in CD4+ but not CD8+ TCR diversity (p=0.0027 vs p=0.16), with the rise being most apparent in complete responders (p=0.02). The study was restricted to a single clinical trial cohort, and the causes of repertoire differences, possibly disease activity or prior therapy, were left undefined. Newly diagnosed patients were reported to have lower baseline TCR diversity than healthy donors, and relapsed/refractory patients were reported to have lower baseline TCR diversity still. Baseline diversity similar to that of newly diagnosed patients was observed in trial patients achieving complete response, whereas significantly lower diversity was observed in partial responders and progressors.

To note about this clone: Its recognized antigen is unknown. Base-call qualities are not available, and no considerably larger clone is one nucleotide away.

The time point label, read with the paper, signifies: cycle 1 day 1 (C1D1), immediately before nivolumab initiation. Relapse after autologous stem cell transplantation had occurred in all trial patients, and cohorts A, B and C were distinguished by prior brentuximab vedotin exposure. A total of approximately 51 patients with relapsed/refractory classical Hodgkin lymphoma made up the trial cohort, and each patient's best overall response was complete response, partial response or progressive disease. Trial patients were treated with single-agent nivolumab in the multi-cohort phase II CheckMate 205 trial. An independent review committee assessed best overall response by applying the 2007 International Working Group response criteria. Trial PBMCs were obtained immediately prior to nivolumab initiation (C1D1) and on therapy at cycle 2 day 1 and cycle 4 day 1. Peripheral blood was collected in 8 mL Vacutainer Cell Preparation Tubes, from which PBMCs were isolated by centrifugation and then cryopreserved.

The V and J genes are TRBV28 and TRBJ2-7; 12 middle bases align to TRBD1. The TCR sequence derives from a human donor with classical Hodgkin lymphoma. The sequences come from peripheral blood mononuclear cells (PBMCs), collected at baseline. For the CDR3, the sequence is CASRPIPGQGADGGYEQYF. The nucleotide sequence reads as follows: TGTGCCAGCAGGCCCATCCCGGGACAGGGGGCTGATGGGGGCTACGAGCAGTACTTC. The entire variable domain, with the stretches around the CDR3 drawn from the reference TRBV28 and TRBJ2-7 proteins, is DVKVTQSSRYLVKRTGEKVFLECVQDMDHENMFWYRQDPGLGLRLIYFSYDVKMKEKGDIPEGYSVSREKKERFSLILESASTNQTSMYLCASRPIPGQGADGGYEQYFGPGTRLTVT.